These 10 T cell receptor beta chains were all obtained from the same sample, sequenced in a study of cytomegalovirus exposure and HLA in healthy donors. Vbeta (60) and Jbeta (13) primers were used in the PCR. Produced via immunoSEQ multiplex PCR; TCRdb's table is partial and in-frame only. The sample holds more than 100,000 clones, over 60% seen once. The source material was PBMCs. Receptor source: a woman between 40 and 55 years old in good health and CMV-seropositive.

The V call is TRBV5-1, the J call TRBJ2-7; TRBD1 is a possible D gene (6 bases). The V and J ends lost 6 bases and 2 bases respectively, with 12 bases between them. The CDR3 has 13 amino acids. From germline, CDR1 is SGHRS and CDR2 YFSETQ. CDR3 amino acids: CASTRDTAYEQYF. Written as DNA, the CDR3 is TGCGCCAGCACCCGGGACACAGCCTACGAGCAGTACTTC. Full variable domain (missing parts from reference TRBV5-1 and TRBJ2-7): KAGVTQTPRYLIKTRGQQVTLSCSPISGHRSVSWYQQTPGQGLQFLFEYFSETQRNKGNFPGRFSGRQFSNSRSEMNVSTLELGDSALYLCASTRDTAYEQYFGPGTRLTVT.

The chain has TRBV10-3 and TRBJ2-3; 15 bases are shared with TRBD2. Trimming cost V 8 bases and J 2 bases; bases outside gene matches: 5. Looked up from germline, CDR1 is ENHRY and CDR2 is SYGVKD. The CDR3 length is 16 residues. The DNA of the CDR3 is TGTGCCATCGGACTAGCGGGAGGGGCTACCACAGATACGCAGTATTTT. Residues: CAIGLAGGATTDTQYF.

The chain employs TRBV4-1 and TRBJ2-2; 10 nucleotides align to TRBD1. Per germline, CDR1 MGHRA and CDR2 YSYEKL. The CDR3 runs 14 residues. The V and J ends lost 6 bases and 13 bases, in that order; junction bases with no gene match: 11. Here the CDR3 reads CASSRDRGASALFF. The CDR3 coding sequence is TGCGCCAGCAGTCGGGACAGGGGTGCCTCGGCGCTGTTTTTT.

This clone occurred a few times. The junction does not match germline at one end; this may be a read error. In the same sample, other DNA sequences code for this CDR3. The chain recombines TRBV7-9 with TRBJ1-6; D possibly corresponds to TRBD1 (5 bases). CDR3 length: 14 amino acids. Germline V gene lookup returns CDR1 SEHNR and CDR2 FQNEAQ (reference sequence). In nucleotides, the CDR3 is TGTGCCAGCAGCTTTATACAGGATAATTCCCCCCTCCACTTT. It yields the protein CASSFIQDNSPLHF.

This rearrangement joins TRBV4-2 to TRBJ1-6; 9 nucleotides match TRBD1. The trim removed 2 bases at V and 9 bases at J, leaving 5 bases unmatched. The CDR3 has 15 residues. CDR1 is LGHNA, CDR2 YNFKEQ, per germline. The CDR3 protein is CASSQIQGAVSPLHF. The CDR3 coding sequence is TGTGCCAGCAGCCAAATACAGGGGGCAGTTTCACCCCTCCACTTT.

The rearrangement links TRBV7-9 to TRBJ1-5; D gene uncertain. The CDR3 is 13 residues long. The V gene's germline CDR1 is SEHNR and CDR2 FQNEAQ (reference sequence). The V gene lost 1 base and the J gene lost 7 bases, with 8 bases spanning the gap. The DNA of the CDR3 is TGTGCCAGCAGCTTAGAACGGAGCCAGCCCCAGCATTTT. It encodes CASSLERSQPQHF.

This clone showed up just once. This chain connects TRBV6-5 to TRBJ2-1; 7 bases map to TRBD1. V lost 6 bases, J lost 5 bases, and 10 bases stayed unmatched. The CDR3 runs 15 residues. The germline V gene encodes CDR1 MNHEY and CDR2 SVGAGI. The DNA of the CDR3 is TGTGCCAGCAGCTCCAGGGCAGGGGGTCACAATGAGCAGTTCTTC. It specifies CASSSRAGGHNEQFF.

This clone came up once. This chain connects TRBV6-6 to TRBJ1-5; tentative D call: TRBD1 (5 bases). Trimming stripped 8 bases from V and 0 bases from J, with 14 bases between. The CDR3 has 15 residues. Germline V lookup: CDR1 MNHNY, CDR2 SVGAGI (reference sequence). The CDR3 region is CASAFTGVSNQPQHF. CDR3 DNA: TGTGCCAGCGCTTTTACAGGAGTTAGCAATCAGCCCCAGCATTTT.

The V and J genes are TRBV19 and TRBJ2-3; 10 positions agree with TRBD1. This CDR3 region has 17 residues. V shed 3 bases and J 5 bases; nucleotides not matched to a gene: 11. Per the germline V gene, CDR1 is LNHDA and CDR2 is SQIVND (reference sequence). The CDR3 reads CASSINSDRGRRDTQYF. CDR3 in DNA: TGTGCCAGTAGTATTAACTCCGACAGGGGGCGTAGAGATACGCAGTATTTT.

This clone is a singleton in its sample. This rearrangement joins TRBV18 to TRBJ1-1; a possible D gene is TRBD1 (6 bases). The ends were cut back, 4 bases at V and 4 bases at J, with 13 bases in the middle. The CDR3 length is 14 residues. Germline V gene data show CDR1 as KGHSH and CDR2 as LQKENI. The CDR3 sequence is CASSQDQGLTEAFF. The DNA for the CDR3 is TGTGCCAGCTCACAAGACCAGGGGCTCACTGAAGCTTTCTTT.